Below, 16 T cell receptor beta chains from the same sample are listed, as sequenced in a study of blood T cell repertoires in COVID-19. This table comes from immunoSEQ multiplex PCR, and its TCRdb copy is limited to in-frame clones, with some not included. The table lists about 300,000 clones, over 85% of them singletons, with roughly 1.9% in the top ten. Sequencing used peripheral blood. The receptors were sampled from a woman aged 30 to 39 with COVID-19, enrolled during active disease.

The CDR3 loop reads CSVHRGSYNEQFF. The CDR3 coding sequence is TGCAGCGTACACAGGGGTTCTTACAATGAGCAGTTCTTC. This chain connects TRBV29-1 to TRBJ2-1, with 7 bases fitting TRBD1. This CDR3 is built from 13 residues. From germline, CDR1 is SQVTM and CDR2 ANQGSEA. The V gene end was trimmed by 6 bases and the J gene end by 4 bases; junction bases not matched to a gene: 6.

The V and J genes are TRBV5-1 and TRBJ1-2; 7 bases align to TRBD1. The CDR3 has 13 amino acids. Per germline, CDR1 SGHRS and CDR2 YFSETQ. Unmatched junction bases numbered 1, after V lost 1 base and J lost 4 bases. CDR3 protein: CASSLNRGYGYTF. The CDR3 DNA reads as TGCGCCAGCAGCTTGAACAGGGGCTATGGCTACACCTTC.

V and J are TRBV2 and TRBJ2-6, with D perhaps matching TRBD2 (5 bases). Germline V gives CDR1 SNHLY, CDR2 FYNNEI. Trimming took off 5 bases at V and 2 bases at J, with 16 bases between the two ends. The CDR3 has 17 residues. The CDR3 sequence is CASSTGKGRTGANVLTF. The CDR3 DNA sequence: TGTGCCAGCAGTACGGGAAAGGGCAGAACTGGGGCCAACGTCCTGACTTTC.

V usage is TRBV29-1 and J usage is TRBJ1-2; TRBD1 might be the D (5 bases). In germline, CDR1 is SQVTM, CDR2 ANQGSEA. The CDR3 length is 12 residues. The V end was cut by 6 bases, the J end by 7 bases, with 15 bases between. The chain's CDR3 is CSVPGRVGGYTF. The CDR3 nucleotides are TGCAGCGTACCAGGGAGGGTTGGTGGCTACACCTTC.

The V gene is TRBV2, the J gene TRBJ1-1, with D uncertain. CDR1 is SNHLY, CDR2 FYNNEI, per germline. Trimming removed 6 bases at V and 5 bases at J, with 19 bases between. The CDR3 extends over 15 amino acids. The CDR3 spells CASRQTGGLGTEAFF. The DNA for the CDR3 is TGTGCCAGCAGGCAAACGGGAGGGTTGGGGACTGAAGCTTTCTTT.

The rearrangement uses TRBV18 and TRBJ1-3; D perhaps matches TRBD1 (6 bases). V was trimmed by 4 bases and J by 0 bases, leaving 13 bases between them. The CDR3 has 16 residues. Germline CDR1 is KGHSH and CDR2 is LQKENI. CDR3 in DNA: TGTGCCAGCTCACTGACAGGTGATATCTCTGGAAACACCATATATTTT. It codes for CASSLTGDISGNTIYF. Full variable domain (remainder filled in from reference TRBV18 and TRBJ1-3): NAGVMQNPRHLVRRRGQEARLRCSPMKGHSHVYWYRQLPEEGLKFMVYLQKENIIDESGMPKERFSAEFPKEGPSILRIQQVVRGDSAAYFCASSLTGDISGNTIYFGEGSWLTVV.

The rearrangement joins TRBV5-5 to TRBJ1-2; 7 bases fit TRBD1. Looked up from germline, CDR1 is SGHKS and CDR2 is YYEKEE (reference sequence). CDR3 length: 15 residues. With V trimmed by 4 bases and J by 2 bases, 8 bases remained unmatched. The CDR3 region is CASSRGQSLNYGYTF. CDR3 nucleotide sequence: TGTGCCAGCAGCAGGGGACAGAGCTTAAACTATGGCTACACCTTC.

This clone was counted many times. The sample holds other DNA sequences that translate to the same CDR3. The genes are TRBV10-3 and TRBJ1-2; D perhaps matches TRBD1 (5 bases). The CDR3 runs to 12 residues. Trimming stripped 0 bases from V and 7 bases from J, with 6 bases between. Germline V lookup: CDR1 ENHRY, CDR2 SYGVKD. CDR3 amino acids: CAISESGGGYTF. In nucleotides, the CDR3 is TGTGCCATCAGTGAGTCCGGGGGTGGCTACACCTTC.

The chain combines TRBV19 with TRBJ2-7; D is ambiguous. The V gene's germline CDR1 is LNHDA and CDR2 SQIVND (reference sequence). With 4 bases removed from V and 0 bases from J, the gap between germline ends came to 10 bases. The CDR3 has 14 amino acids. CDR3 nucleotide sequence: TGTGCCAGTAGTAAGACGCACAGCTCCTACGAGCAGTACTTC. The encoded protein is CASSKTHSSYEQYF.

The gene calls are TRBV7-8 and TRBJ1-2, with unresolved D. CDR3 size: 13 residues. The V gene's germline CDR1 is SGHVS and CDR2 FQNEAQ. Trimming removed 2 bases at V and 1 base at J, with 5 bases between. CDR3 residues: CASSLTSNYGYTF. DNA for the CDR3: TGTGCCAGCAGCTTAACAAGTAACTATGGCTACACCTTC.

The chain couples TRBV6-5 to TRBJ2-2, with D perhaps TRBD1 (6 bases). Deletions cut 9 bases from V and 7 bases from J, with 15 bases between. The CDR3 is 13 residues long. Germline V gene sequence: CDR1 MNHEY, CDR2 SVGAGI. The CDR3 region is CASWGQGHGELFF. DNA of the CDR3: TGTGCCAGTTGGGGGCAGGGGCACGGGGAGCTGTTTTTT.

The CDR3 reads CASSSDRGWSPLHF. In nucleotides, the CDR3 is TGTGCCAGCAGTTCCGACAGGGGTTGGTCACCCCTCCACTTT. The chain links TRBV6-2 or TRBV6-3 to TRBJ1-6; 8 bases align to TRBD1. CDR3 length: 14 residues. Looked up from germline, CDR1 is MNHEY and CDR2 is SVGEGT. V lost 4 bases, J lost 10 bases, and 6 bases stayed unmatched.

This chain uses TRBV18 with TRBJ1-1; 8 nucleotides line up with TRBD1. J was trimmed by 3 bases and V by 4 bases; bases with no gene match: 4. The CDR3 length is 14 residues. Germline V gives CDR1 KGHSH, CDR2 LQKENI. The CDR3 sequence is CASSLVDRDTEAFF. The CDR3 DNA sequence: TGTGCCAGCTCACTCGTGGACAGGGACACTGAAGCTTTCTTT.

The rearrangement links TRBV18 to TRBJ2-3; TRBD1 aligns across 7 bases. CDR1 KGHSH and CDR2 LQKENI come from the germline V gene. Unmatched junction bases numbered 5, after V lost 1 base and J lost 7 bases. The CDR3 contains 14 residues. CDR3 in amino acids: CASSPQGAGNTQYF. In nucleotides, the CDR3 is TGTGCCAGCTCACCACAGGGGGCAGGGAATACGCAGTATTTT. The complete variable domain, with remaining parts taken from reference TRBV18 and TRBJ2-3, reads NAGVMQNPRHLVRRRGQEARLRCSPMKGHSHVYWYRQLPEEGLKFMVYLQKENIIDESGMPKERFSAEFPKEGPSILRIQQVVRGDSAAYFCASSPQGAGNTQYFGPGTRLTVL.

The rearrangement uses TRBV9 and TRBJ2-2, with 7 bases identical to TRBD1. Trimming at V came to 1 base and at J to 7 bases, leaving 16 bases not matched to a gene. There are 18 residues in the CDR3. Looked up from germline, CDR1 is SGDLS and CDR2 is YYNGEE. The CDR3 DNA sequence: TGTGCCAGCAGCGTAATTCCAAGGCCTGGCAGGGGGATCGGGGAGCTGTTTTTT. Translated: CASSVIPRPGRGIGELFF.

The chain links TRBV6-6 to TRBJ2-3; 13 bases agree with TRBD2. The CDR3 runs 15 residues. Per the germline V gene, CDR1 is MNHNY and CDR2 is SVGAGI (reference sequence). V gave up 6 bases and J gave up 2 bases; unmatched junction bases: 2. The CDR3 reads CASRGLAGLTDTQYF. The DNA of the CDR3 is TGTGCCAGCAGGGGACTAGCGGGGCTCACAGATACGCAGTATTTT.